The rows below give T cell receptor beta chains drawn from one sample of a study of T cell responses to AZD1222 COVID-19 vaccine. Using immunoSEQ multiplex PCR, the repertoire was profiled, and TCRdb retains in-frame clones only, with some absent. The data hold more than 110,000 clones, with 70% to 90% observed a single time. Source: peripheral blood, taken on day 0 of AZD1222 vaccination. Receptor source: an adult in good health. CDR3s include the opening cysteine and the closing phenylalanine or tryptophan. The listing skips clone size in some rows; elsewhere it reads once, few, many or a size class.

>NA|TRBV29-1
CSVPVGVNYGYTF
>NA|TRBV24-1
CATSENRDRSGDQPQHF
>NA|TRBV6-2/TRBV6-3
CASSYSAGTENYNEQFF
>NA|TRBV6-2/TRBV6-3
CASSYPGGYTF
>NA|TRBV19
CASSIVGEDRPLHF
>NA|TRBV11-2
CASRPTTENEQFF
>NA|TRBV11-3
CASSFGRTGNTIYF
>NA|TRBV28
CASRSHQPQHF
>NA|TRBV3-1/TRBV3-2
CASSQVPRGAGGSPLHF
>NA|TRBV19
CASSMLLFTGELFF
>few|TRBV27
CASSSFGPGTEAFF
>NA|TRBV5-6
CASSPEVDENYNEQFF
>NA|TRBV6-6
CASSYSYPGGSTEAFF
>NA|TRBV7-8
CASSLDTSTSGRATGEQYF
>NA|TRBV2
CASSIGLAEYEQYF
>NA|TRBV5-4
CASSLGGGSYMNTEAFF
>NA|TRBV7-8
CASSLGRRGEEQYF
>NA|TRBV18
CASSHGRPPEQYF
>once|TRBV10-2
CASSESVGETYEQYF
>NA|TRBV24-1
CATSDSGQGIYNEQFF
>NA|TRBV28
CASSLGTSGGPETQYF
>NA|TRBV28
CASSFPTSGVEQYF
>NA|TRBV5-1
CASSLVPGTSGYNEQFF
>once|TRBV28
CASSQVAGGRDEQYF
>NA|TRBV19
CASSMTYGYTF
>few|TRBV19
CASKLAPSHNEQFF
>NA|TRBV5-1
CATRGAIANTGELFF
>NA|TRBV19
CASSGLRTGFDEAFF
>NA|TRBV9
CASSVTYTSNEQFF
>NA|TRBV9
CASSVAAGGSGITDTQYF
>NA|TRBV12-5
CASGRGGDSNQPQHF
>NA|TRBV7-2
CASSLGGTSTYEQYF
>once|TRBV28
CASSFTDLAFGNTIYF
>NA|TRBV4-3
CASSQSPGYYEQYF
>NA|TRBV29-1
CSVPPRGQANYGYTF
>once|TRBV29-1
CSVDLGARTEAFF
>once|TRBV5-1
CASSPRVAGGIERADTQYF
>NA|TRBV30
CAWSRPSYEQYF
>NA|TRBV13
CASSTAGTEAFEQYF
>few|TRBV5-8
CASSLEGERDEKLFF
>NA|TRBV9
CASSVAPTGNTEAFF
>NA|TRBV3-1/TRBV3-2
CASSTLGGIQETQYF
>once|TRBV3-1/TRBV3-2
CASSQQAGGPWEQFF
>NA|TRBV18
CASSPWGVSNQPQHF
>NA|TRBV27
CASSLSKRTAGSPLHF
>once|TRBV2
CASRKEPNTEAFF
>NA|TRBV19
CASSAASGRFIETQYF
>NA|TRBV19
CASSLRTQPQHF
>NA|TRBV7-2
CASSLAPGGYNEQFF
>NA|TRBV11-1
CASSPGLLTDTQYF
>once|TRBV14
CASSLTLRLAGGPQWDSEQFF
>NA|TRBV6-2/TRBV6-3
CASSKRTSGDYNEQFF
>once|TRBV30
CAWRTGKKLFF
>few|TRBV7-8
CASSLRGTGINYGYTF
>NA|TRBV19
CASSQRGQGVTNTEAFF
>NA|TRBV7-9
CASTFRVSGPYNEQFF
>NA|TRBV10-3
CAITLTSGGNEQFF